A selection of T cell receptor beta chains follows, all from one sample in a study of shared clonotypes between healthy human individuals. The protocol was immunoSEQ multiplex PCR, while the TCRdb copy is restricted to in-frame clones and leaves out a portion. Among about 1.1 million clones, around three quarters were seen once, and the ten largest hold almost 0.9%. Sequencing was performed on memory CD4+ T cells from PBMCs. These receptors all stem from a man aged 18 to 29 in good health. Some clones in this sample may be carry-over from other donors' samples. Each CDR3 is given with its conserved first and last residue. Fields, in order: D gene, clone size, V gene, J gene, CDR3 DNA, CDR3 protein. The D gene is left open where the match is weak. Where a row states a size, it is once, few, many or the class of an expanded clone; other rows omit it.

d_gene: -
abundance: -
v_gene: TRBV15
j_gene: TRBJ2-7
CDR3nt: TGTGCCACCAGCCGGACCGCGGGTCCGTACGAGCAGTACTTC
CDR3aa: CATSRTAGPYEQYF

d_gene: -
abundance: once
v_gene: TRBV7-2
j_gene: TRBJ1-1
CDR3nt: TGTGCCAGCAGCTTAGTGCGGGGGACAAACGGTGAAGCTTTCTTT
CDR3aa: CASSLVRGTNGEAFF

d_gene: TRBD2
abundance: -
v_gene: TRBV6-5
j_gene: TRBJ2-1
CDR3nt: TGTGCCAGCATTAGCGGGAACGACAATGAGCAGTTCTTC
CDR3aa: CASISGNDNEQFF

d_gene: -
abundance: -
v_gene: TRBV2
j_gene: TRBJ2-7
CDR3nt: TGTGCCAGCACAACTTTGGGGACCTACGAGCAGTACTTC
CDR3aa: CASTTLGTYEQYF

d_gene: TRBD2
abundance: -
v_gene: TRBV29-1
j_gene: TRBJ2-1
CDR3nt: TGCAGCGTTGACAAGCGGGATACCAATGAGCAGTTCTTC
CDR3aa: CSVDKRDTNEQFF

d_gene: -
abundance: -
v_gene: TRBV4-1
j_gene: TRBJ1-5
CDR3nt: TGCGCCAGCAGCCAAGATAAAGATTATAGCAATCAGCCCCAGCATTTT
CDR3aa: CASSQDKDYSNQPQHF

d_gene: -
abundance: -
v_gene: TRBV2
j_gene: TRBJ2-3
CDR3nt: TGTGCCAGCAGTAAGACCGGGACCCGCCTGGCAGATACGCAGTATTTT
CDR3aa: CASSKTGTRLADTQYF

d_gene: -
abundance: -
v_gene: TRBV7-2
j_gene: TRBJ2-1
CDR3nt: TGTGCCAGCAGCTTAGCGATGTTCAGGGGCAATGAGCAGTTCTTC
CDR3aa: CASSLAMFRGNEQFF

d_gene: TRBD1
abundance: -
v_gene: TRBV18
j_gene: TRBJ2-6
CDR3nt: TGTGCCAGCTCACCCCTTGGACAGGATGCTGGGGCCAACGTCCTGACTTTC
CDR3aa: CASSPLGQDAGANVLTF

d_gene: -
abundance: -
v_gene: TRBV28
j_gene: TRBJ1-1
CDR3nt: TGTGCCAGCAGTTTAGCGGCAGGATTGAACACTGAAGCTTTCTTT
CDR3aa: CASSLAAGLNTEAFF

d_gene: -
abundance: -
v_gene: TRBV5-1
j_gene: TRBJ2-7
CDR3nt: TGCGCCAGCAGCTGGACCCAGGGAGGGGGGCAGTACTTC
CDR3aa: CASSWTQGGGQYF

d_gene: -
abundance: -
v_gene: TRBV7-9
j_gene: TRBJ2-1
CDR3nt: TGTGCCAGCAGCTTAGCACCGGGATGGCAGTTCTTC
CDR3aa: CASSLAPGWQFF

d_gene: -
abundance: -
v_gene: TRBV6-1
j_gene: TRBJ2-7
CDR3nt: TGTGCCAGCAGCCTCCAGGGAACTGGCTACGAGCAGTACTTC
CDR3aa: CASSLQGTGYEQYF

d_gene: TRBD2
abundance: -
v_gene: TRBV19
j_gene: TRBJ2-2
CDR3nt: TGTGCCAGTAGTATAGAGGGGACTAGCGGGAGTAGTTACACCGGGGAGCTGTTTTTT
CDR3aa: CASSIEGTSGSSYTGELFF

d_gene: -
abundance: -
v_gene: TRBV28
j_gene: TRBJ2-1
CDR3nt: TGTGCCAGCAACTCCGACCCCGGGAAATTGGACTACAATGAGCAGTTCTTC
CDR3aa: CASNSDPGKLDYNEQFF

d_gene: TRBD2
abundance: -
v_gene: TRBV11-2
j_gene: TRBJ2-3
CDR3nt: TGTGCCAGCAGCTTCATAGCGGGAGGCCGGGATACGCAGTATTTT
CDR3aa: CASSFIAGGRDTQYF

d_gene: -
abundance: -
v_gene: TRBV2
j_gene: TRBJ1-1
CDR3nt: TGTGCCAGCAGGTATACAGGGCAAGGGAACACTGAAGCTTTCTTT
CDR3aa: CASRYTGQGNTEAFF

d_gene: -
abundance: -
v_gene: TRBV15
j_gene: TRBJ2-2
CDR3nt: TGTGCCACCAGCAGAGTATGGGGGTTCGCCGGGGAGCTGTTTTTT
CDR3aa: CATSRVWGFAGELFF

d_gene: -
abundance: few
v_gene: TRBV7-9
j_gene: TRBJ2-7
CDR3nt: TGTGCCAGCAGTAAGTCCTACGAGCAGTACTTC
CDR3aa: CASSKSYEQYF

d_gene: TRBD2
abundance: -
v_gene: TRBV14
j_gene: TRBJ2-1
CDR3nt: TGTGCCAGCAGCCGACACACGGGACTAGCGGGAGTACCCAATGAGCAGTTCTTC
CDR3aa: CASSRHTGLAGVPNEQFF

d_gene: -
abundance: -
v_gene: TRBV4-1
j_gene: TRBJ1-1
CDR3nt: TGCGCCAGCAGCCACAACAGGGAGGGCACTGAAGCTTTCTTT
CDR3aa: CASSHNREGTEAFF

d_gene: -
abundance: -
v_gene: TRBV10-2
j_gene: TRBJ1-4
CDR3nt: TGCGCCAGCGCGCCGAGGGAAAATGAAAAACTGTTTTTT
CDR3aa: CASAPRENEKLFF

d_gene: -
abundance: -
v_gene: TRBV7-3
j_gene: TRBJ2-3
CDR3nt: TGTGCCAGCAGCTTAATGGCTAGCGGCACAGATACGCAGTATTTT
CDR3aa: CASSLMASGTDTQYF

d_gene: TRBD1
abundance: many
v_gene: TRBV28
j_gene: TRBJ2-7
CDR3nt: TGTGCCAGCAGTTTTCCCCGGACAGGGGGAAGCTACGAGCAGTACTTC
CDR3aa: CASSFPRTGGSYEQYF

d_gene: -
abundance: -
v_gene: TRBV18
j_gene: TRBJ2-3
CDR3nt: TGTGCCAGCTCACCGTCCCAAGATACGCAGTATTTT
CDR3aa: CASSPSQDTQYF

d_gene: TRBD1
abundance: -
v_gene: TRBV6-1
j_gene: TRBJ2-3
CDR3nt: TGTGCCAGCAGTGCGGGACAGGGGGAGGTAGATACGCAGTATTTT
CDR3aa: CASSAGQGEVDTQYF

d_gene: -
abundance: once
v_gene: TRBV30
j_gene: TRBJ1-2
CDR3nt: TGTGCCTGGAGTGGGACTAATAATGTCTATGGCTACACCTTC
CDR3aa: CAWSGTNNVYGYTF

d_gene: -
abundance: -
v_gene: TRBV19
j_gene: TRBJ2-5
CDR3nt: TGTGCCAGTAGTAAGACAAAGACCCAGTACTTC
CDR3aa: CASSKTKTQYF

d_gene: TRBD1
abundance: once
v_gene: TRBV7-2
j_gene: TRBJ1-2
CDR3nt: TGTGCCAGCAGCTTTACAGGGGGCGCAATATATGGCTACACCTTC
CDR3aa: CASSFTGGAIYGYTF

d_gene: TRBD1
abundance: -
v_gene: TRBV5-1
j_gene: TRBJ2-7
CDR3nt: TGCGCCAGCGCGATCACCGGGACAGGAGCCTACGAGCAGTACTTC
CDR3aa: CASAITGTGAYEQYF

d_gene: -
abundance: -
v_gene: TRBV11-2
j_gene: TRBJ1-4
CDR3nt: TGTGCCAGCAAGAGGGCAGCTAATGAAAAACTGTTTTTT
CDR3aa: CASKRAANEKLFF

d_gene: -
abundance: -
v_gene: TRBV4-1
j_gene: TRBJ1-4
CDR3nt: TGCGCCAGCAGCCAATTATATGTGACGGGAAAACTGTTTTTT
CDR3aa: CASSQLYVTGKLFF

d_gene: TRBD1
abundance: -
v_gene: TRBV5-1
j_gene: TRBJ2-3
CDR3nt: TGCGCCAGCAGCTCCGGGGACAGGGCCCCAGATACGCAGTATTTT
CDR3aa: CASSSGDRAPDTQYF

d_gene: -
abundance: -
v_gene: TRBV7-3
j_gene: TRBJ1-1
CDR3nt: TGTGCCAGCAGCTTAGGGGGGGCGTCTGAAGCTTTCTTT
CDR3aa: CASSLGGASEAFF

d_gene: TRBD2
abundance: -
v_gene: TRBV6-5
j_gene: TRBJ2-7
CDR3nt: TGTGCCAGCAGCCAGACTAGCGGGAGTATTTACGAGCAGTACTTC
CDR3aa: CASSQTSGSIYEQYF

d_gene: -
abundance: -
v_gene: TRBV9
j_gene: TRBJ2-2
CDR3nt: TGTGCCAGCAGCGCAGGGAGTACCGGGGAGCTGTTTTTT
CDR3aa: CASSAGSTGELFF

d_gene: TRBD2
abundance: -
v_gene: TRBV11-2
j_gene: TRBJ2-7
CDR3nt: TGTGCCAGCAGCCCCCGGGACTATAAGGCCGACGAGCAGTACTTC
CDR3aa: CASSPRDYKADEQYF

d_gene: -
abundance: -
v_gene: TRBV30
j_gene: TRBJ2-5
CDR3nt: TGTGCCTGGAGTGCGCCGACCCTCAGGGGGACCCAGTACTTC
CDR3aa: CAWSAPTLRGTQYF

d_gene: -
abundance: -
v_gene: TRBV5-1
j_gene: TRBJ2-7
CDR3nt: TGCGCCAGCAGCTCGAATACTAGAAACTACGAGCAGTACTTC
CDR3aa: CASSSNTRNYEQYF

d_gene: -
abundance: few
v_gene: TRBV28
j_gene: TRBJ1-2
CDR3nt: TGTGCCAGCAGTTCCAGCCAGGGCGCGGGCTACACCTTC
CDR3aa: CASSSSQGAGYTF

d_gene: TRBD2
abundance: -
v_gene: TRBV30
j_gene: TRBJ2-2
CDR3nt: TGTGCCTGGAGCCTACTAGCGGACACCGGGGAGCTGTTTTTT
CDR3aa: CAWSLLADTGELFF

d_gene: TRBD2
abundance: -
v_gene: TRBV25-1
j_gene: TRBJ2-5
CDR3nt: TGTGCCAGCAGGACCGGGACTAGTACCAGAGAGACCCAGTACTTC
CDR3aa: CASRTGTSTRETQYF

d_gene: TRBD2
abundance: -
v_gene: TRBV6-6
j_gene: TRBJ2-7
CDR3nt: TGTGCCAGCAATCTACAGCGGGGACTAAACTACGAGCAGTACTTC
CDR3aa: CASNLQRGLNYEQYF

d_gene: TRBD2
abundance: -
v_gene: TRBV5-1
j_gene: TRBJ2-7
CDR3nt: TGCGCCAGCAGCCCATCACGGACTAGCGGGAGGGGCTCCTACGAGCAGTACTTC
CDR3aa: CASSPSRTSGRGSYEQYF

d_gene: -
abundance: -
v_gene: TRBV18
j_gene: TRBJ2-2
CDR3nt: TGTGCCAGCTCACCACGGTCGGGGGACACCGGGGAGCTGTTTTTT
CDR3aa: CASSPRSGDTGELFF

d_gene: TRBD1
abundance: -
v_gene: TRBV18
j_gene: TRBJ2-3
CDR3nt: TGTGCCAGCTCACCAGCCCAGGGGGCAGATACGCAGTATTTT
CDR3aa: CASSPAQGADTQYF

d_gene: TRBD2
abundance: once
v_gene: TRBV5-4
j_gene: TRBJ2-2
CDR3nt: TGTGCCAGCAGCTCCTCCATAGCGGGAGTCAGCACCGGGGAGCTGTTTTTT
CDR3aa: CASSSSIAGVSTGELFF